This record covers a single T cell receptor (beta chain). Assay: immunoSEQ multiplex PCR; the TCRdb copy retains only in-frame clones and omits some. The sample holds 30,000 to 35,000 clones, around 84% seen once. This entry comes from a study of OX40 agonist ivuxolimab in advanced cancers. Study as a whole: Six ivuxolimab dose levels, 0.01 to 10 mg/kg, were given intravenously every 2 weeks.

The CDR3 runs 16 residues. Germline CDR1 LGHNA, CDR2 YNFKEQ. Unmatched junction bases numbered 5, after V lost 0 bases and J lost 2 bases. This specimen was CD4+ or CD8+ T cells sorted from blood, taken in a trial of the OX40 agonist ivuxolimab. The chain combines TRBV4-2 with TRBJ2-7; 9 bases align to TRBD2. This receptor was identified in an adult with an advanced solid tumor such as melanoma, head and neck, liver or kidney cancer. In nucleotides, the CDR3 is TGTGCCAGCAGCCAAGAGGTGTCTAGCGGGACCTACGAGCAGTACTTC. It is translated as CASSQEVSSGTYEQYF.